One sample yielded the 16 T cell receptor beta chains listed below, sequenced in a study of human T cells and chemical hapten exposure. Via MiXCR, TCRdb re-called the RACE reads, giving one row per CDR3 protein. The repertoire has around 300,000 distinct CDR3 sequences, around 5.5% of them found once; the top ten carry approximately 8.2%. Time point: pre-sensitization, week 0. The treatment is: therapeutic diphenylcyclopropenone sensitization with weekly scalp DPC. The source was whole blood, collected in connection with sensitization to the hapten diphenylcyclopropenone (DPC). The receptors shown here come from a woman in her late teens or twenties with alopecia areata. Some clones in this sample may be carry-over from other donors' samples.

This clonotype appeared a few times. This chain links TRBV5-1 with TRBJ1-1; tentative D call: TRBD1 (5 bases). V lost 3 bases, J lost 2 bases, and 11 bases lay in between. The CDR3 is 14 amino acids. From germline, CDR1 is SGHRS and CDR2 YFSETQ. The CDR3 reads CASSWSTGNTEAFF. CDR3 sequence (DNA): TGCGCCAGCAGCTGGTCAACAGGTAACACTGAAGCTTTCTTT.

This clonotype was seen repeatedly, ten times or more. The genes are TRBV5-8 and TRBJ1-1; 7 bases are shared with TRBD1. J lost 2 bases, V lost 0 bases, and 13 bases had no gene match. CDR1 is SGHTS and CDR2 is YDEGEE in the germline V gene. This CDR3 comprises 18 residues. As DNA, the CDR3 is TGTGCCAGCAGCTTGGAAGGTTTTAAGACAGGGACCAACACTGAAGCTTTCTTT. Translation gives CASSLEGFKTGTNTEAFF.

This chain links TRBV20-1 with TRBJ1-1; no clear D gene. V shed 2 bases and J shed 0 bases, with 10 bases lying between them. CDR3 length: 14 amino acids. From germline, CDR1 is DFQATT and CDR2 SNEGSKA (reference sequence). CDR3 residues: CSARLPPLNTEAFF. In nucleotides, the CDR3 is TGCAGTGCTAGACTCCCACCATTGAACACTGAAGCTTTCTTT.

This clonotype was counted only a few times. The J gene is TRBJ1-1, the V gene TRBV5-5, with TRBD1 matching over 9 bases. The CDR3 covers 16 residues. Trimming took 7 bases from V and 0 from J; bases not matched to a gene: 10. Germline V lookup: CDR1 SGHKS, CDR2 YYEKEE (reference sequence). CDR3 sequence reads: CASHEMTGGLNTEAFF. CDR3 bases: TGTGCCAGCCACGAGATGACAGGGGGACTGAACACTGAAGCTTTCTTT.

The table lists this clonotype with many counts. The rearrangement joins TRBV24-1 to TRBJ2-3; tentative D call: TRBD2 (5 bases). Deletions cut 5 bases from V and 2 bases from J, with 13 bases between. This CDR3 region has 15 residues. Germline-derived CDR1 and CDR2 are KGHDR and SFDVKD. DNA for the CDR3: TGTGCCACCAGTGCCCTGGAGAGGGACACAGATACGCAGTATTTT. Protein sequence: CATSALERDTDTQYF.

In this sample, this clonotype turned up a few times. The chain joins TRBV7-6 to TRBJ1-3; D gene uncertain. Trimming removed 5 bases from V and 0 bases from J, with 8 bases in between. This CDR3 contains 14 residues. Germline CDR1 reads SGHVS; CDR2 reads FNYEAQ. The CDR3 DNA follows: TGTGCCAGCAGCCCCTGGAACTCTGGAAACACCATATATTTT. It encodes CASSPWNSGNTIYF.

This clonotype was seen more than once but under ten times. The V and J genes are TRBV4-1 and TRBJ2-1; 8 bases map to TRBD2. V gave up 1 base and J gave up 8 bases; unmatched junction bases: 10. CDR1 and CDR2 (germline): MGHRA, YSYEKL. The CDR3 loop spans 16 amino acids. The DNA of the CDR3 is TGCGCCAGCAGCCAAGGTTCCGGGGGGGCCATCTATGAGCAGTTCTTC. Translating it yields CASSQGSGGAIYEQFF.

This clonotype was observed many times. This rearrangement joins TRBV29-1 to TRBJ2-1; unclear D gene. Germline V gene data show CDR1 as SQVTM and CDR2 as ANQGSEA. The CDR3 length is 10 residues. Between the trimmed V and J ends, which lost 5 bases and 4 bases, there was a span of 3 bases. The CDR3 sequence: CSVFYNEQFF. CDR3 DNA sequence: TGCAGCGTTTTTTACAATGAGCAGTTCTTC.

J is TRBJ2-2 and V is TRBV13; D perhaps matches TRBD2 (6 bases). Germline CDR1 and CDR2: PRHDT and FYEKMQ (reference sequence). V lost 2 bases, J lost 4 bases, and 11 bases lay in between. The length of the CDR3 is 15 residues. Written as DNA, the CDR3 is TGTGCCAGCAGCTTAATGGGACTTTCCACCGGGGAGCTGTTTTTT. The encoded protein is CASSLMGLSTGELFF. Full variable domain (rest looked up from reference TRBV13 and TRBJ2-2): AAGVIQSPRHLIKEKRETATLKCYPIPRHDTVYWYQQGPGQDPQFLISFYEKMQSDKGSIPDRFSAQQFSDYHSELNMSSLELGDSALYFCASSLMGLSTGELFFGEGSRLTVL.

V gene TRBV9 combines with J gene TRBJ1-3; perhaps TRBD1 as D (5 bases). From germline, CDR1 is SGDLS and CDR2 YYNGEE. This CDR3 spans 17 amino acids. The V end was cut by 3 bases, the J end by 0 bases, with 16 bases between. Here the CDR3 reads CASSAPNPGPSGNTIYF. The CDR3 region has the DNA TGTGCCAGCAGCGCACCGAATCCAGGGCCCTCTGGAAACACCATATATTTT.

This clonotype has a handful of counts. The chain combines TRBV7-9 with TRBJ2-1; 13 positions agree with TRBD2. Looked up from germline, CDR1 is SEHNR and CDR2 is FQNEAQ (reference sequence). The trim removed 5 bases at V and 8 bases at J, leaving 6 bases unmatched. The CDR3 is 15 residues long. The CDR3 coding sequence is TGTGCCAGCAGCGATGGACTAGCGGGGGCGGATGAGCAGTTCTTC. Translation gives CASSDGLAGADEQFF. The whole variable domain, remainder taken from reference TRBV7-9 and TRBJ2-1, is DTGVSQNPRHKITKRGQNVTFRCDPISEHNRLYWYRQTLGQGPEFLTYFQNEAQLEKSRLLSDRFSAERPKGSFSTLEIQRTEQGDSAMYLCASSDGLAGADEQFFGPGTRLTVL.

This clonotype was recorded a few times. The chain has TRBV9 and TRBJ1-1; 8 bases map to TRBD1. The ends lost 4 bases at V and 5 bases at J; junction bases unmatched: 7. The CDR3 has 14 residues. Germline CDR1 and CDR2: SGDLS and YYNGEE. CDR3 in amino acids: CASSSTGGRTEAFF. CDR3 nucleotides: TGTGCCAGCAGCTCCACAGGGGGTCGTACTGAAGCTTTCTTT.

This clonotype has at least ten counts. This rearrangement joins TRBV5-6 to TRBJ2-6, with TRBD1 identical over 8 bases. CDR3 length: 19 amino acids. The J segment lost 5 bases and the V segment lost 4 bases, leaving 17 bases of the junction unmatched. CDR1 SGHDT and CDR2 YYEEEE come from the germline V gene. In nucleotides, the CDR3 is TGTGCCAGCAGCCTATCTGGACAGGGCCACTTTGTAAGGGCCAACGTCCTGACTTTC. Encoded protein: CASSLSGQGHFVRANVLTF.

Many counts were recorded for this clonotype. The chain employs TRBV9 and TRBJ2-6; TRBD1 agrees at 9 bases. Germline V gene data show CDR1 as SGDLS and CDR2 as YYNGEE. CDR3 length: 18 amino acids. The V and J ends lost 4 bases and 0 bases, in that order; junction bases with no gene match: 8. CDR3 DNA sequence: TGTGCCAGCAGCCCCCGGACAGGGGCCGTCTCTGGGGCCAACGTCCTGACTTTC. This gives the protein CASSPRTGAVSGANVLTF. Together with reference TRBV9 and TRBJ2-6, the CDR3 gives the full variable domain: DSGVTQTPKHLITATGQRVTLRCSPRSGDLSVYWYQQSLDQGLQFLIQYYNGEERAKGNILERFSAQQFPDLHSELNLSSLELGDSALYFCASSPRTGAVSGANVLTFGAGSRLTVL.

The CDR3 sequence is CASSFYSRANEQFF. The CDR3 DNA follows: TGTGCCAGCAGTTTTTACTCCAGGGCCAATGAGCAGTTCTTC. The chain is built from TRBV27 and TRBJ2-1; D possibly corresponds to TRBD1 (5 bases). Trimming removed 3 bases at V and 6 bases at J, with 12 bases between. The germline V gene has CDR1 MNHEY and CDR2 SMNVEV (reference sequence). CDR3 length: 14 residues.

There are many counts of this clonotype. The chain recombines TRBV10-3 with TRBJ1-2; TRBD1 matches at 7 bases. The CDR3 sequence is 15 residues long. Trimming took 2 bases from V and 6 from J; bases not matched to a gene: 9. The germline V gene encodes CDR1 ENHRY and CDR2 SYGVKD. CDR3 residues: CAISEPWDSTDGYTF. The CDR3 DNA is TGTGCCATCAGTGAGCCCTGGGACAGCACGGATGGCTACACCTTC.